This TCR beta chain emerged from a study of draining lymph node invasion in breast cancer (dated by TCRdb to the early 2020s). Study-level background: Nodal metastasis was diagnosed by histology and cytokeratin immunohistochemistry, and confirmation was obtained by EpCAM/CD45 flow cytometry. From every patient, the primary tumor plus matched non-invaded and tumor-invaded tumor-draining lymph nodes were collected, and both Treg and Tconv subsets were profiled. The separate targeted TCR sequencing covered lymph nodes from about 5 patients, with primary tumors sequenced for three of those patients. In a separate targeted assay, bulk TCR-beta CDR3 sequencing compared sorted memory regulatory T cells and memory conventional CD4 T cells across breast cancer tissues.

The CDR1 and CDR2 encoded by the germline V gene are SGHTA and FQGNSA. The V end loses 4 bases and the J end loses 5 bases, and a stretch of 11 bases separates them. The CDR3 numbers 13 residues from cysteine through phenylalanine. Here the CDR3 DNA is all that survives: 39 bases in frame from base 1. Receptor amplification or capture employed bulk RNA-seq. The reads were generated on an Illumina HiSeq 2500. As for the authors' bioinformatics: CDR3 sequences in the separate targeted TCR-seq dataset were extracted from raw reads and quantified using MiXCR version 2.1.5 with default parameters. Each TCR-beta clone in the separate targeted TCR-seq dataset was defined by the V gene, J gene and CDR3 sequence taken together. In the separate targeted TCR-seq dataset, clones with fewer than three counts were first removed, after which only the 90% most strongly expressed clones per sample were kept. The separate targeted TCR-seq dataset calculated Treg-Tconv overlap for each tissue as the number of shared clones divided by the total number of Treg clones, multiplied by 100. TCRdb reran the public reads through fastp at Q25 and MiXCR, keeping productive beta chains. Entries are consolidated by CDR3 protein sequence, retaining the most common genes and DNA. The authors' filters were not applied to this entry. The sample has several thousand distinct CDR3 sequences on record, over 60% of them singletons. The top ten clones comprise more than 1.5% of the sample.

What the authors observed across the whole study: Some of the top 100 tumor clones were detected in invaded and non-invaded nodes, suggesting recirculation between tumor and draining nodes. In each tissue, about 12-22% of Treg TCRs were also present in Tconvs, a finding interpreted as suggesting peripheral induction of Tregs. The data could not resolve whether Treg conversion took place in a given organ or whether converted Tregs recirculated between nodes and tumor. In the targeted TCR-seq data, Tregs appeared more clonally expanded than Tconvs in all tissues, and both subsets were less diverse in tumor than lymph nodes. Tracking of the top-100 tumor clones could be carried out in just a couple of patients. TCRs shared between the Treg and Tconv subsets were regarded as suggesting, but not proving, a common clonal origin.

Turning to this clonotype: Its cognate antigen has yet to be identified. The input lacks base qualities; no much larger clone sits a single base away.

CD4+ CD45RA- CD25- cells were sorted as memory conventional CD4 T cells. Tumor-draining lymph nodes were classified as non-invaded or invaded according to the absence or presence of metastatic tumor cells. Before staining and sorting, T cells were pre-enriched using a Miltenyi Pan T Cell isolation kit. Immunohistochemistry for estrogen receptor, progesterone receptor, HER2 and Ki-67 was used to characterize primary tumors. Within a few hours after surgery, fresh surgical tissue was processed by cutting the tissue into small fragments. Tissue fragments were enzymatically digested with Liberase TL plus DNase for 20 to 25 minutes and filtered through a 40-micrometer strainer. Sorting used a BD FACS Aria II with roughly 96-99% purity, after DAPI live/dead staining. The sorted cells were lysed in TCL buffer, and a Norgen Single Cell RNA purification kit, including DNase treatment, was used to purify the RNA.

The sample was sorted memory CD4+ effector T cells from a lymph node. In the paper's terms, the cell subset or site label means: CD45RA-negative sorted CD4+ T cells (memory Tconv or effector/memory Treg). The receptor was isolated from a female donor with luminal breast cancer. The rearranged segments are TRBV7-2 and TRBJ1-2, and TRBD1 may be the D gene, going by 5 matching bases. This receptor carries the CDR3 CASSWGPGYGYTF. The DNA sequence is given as TGTGCCAGCAGCTGGGGCCCCGGTTATGGCTACACCTTC.